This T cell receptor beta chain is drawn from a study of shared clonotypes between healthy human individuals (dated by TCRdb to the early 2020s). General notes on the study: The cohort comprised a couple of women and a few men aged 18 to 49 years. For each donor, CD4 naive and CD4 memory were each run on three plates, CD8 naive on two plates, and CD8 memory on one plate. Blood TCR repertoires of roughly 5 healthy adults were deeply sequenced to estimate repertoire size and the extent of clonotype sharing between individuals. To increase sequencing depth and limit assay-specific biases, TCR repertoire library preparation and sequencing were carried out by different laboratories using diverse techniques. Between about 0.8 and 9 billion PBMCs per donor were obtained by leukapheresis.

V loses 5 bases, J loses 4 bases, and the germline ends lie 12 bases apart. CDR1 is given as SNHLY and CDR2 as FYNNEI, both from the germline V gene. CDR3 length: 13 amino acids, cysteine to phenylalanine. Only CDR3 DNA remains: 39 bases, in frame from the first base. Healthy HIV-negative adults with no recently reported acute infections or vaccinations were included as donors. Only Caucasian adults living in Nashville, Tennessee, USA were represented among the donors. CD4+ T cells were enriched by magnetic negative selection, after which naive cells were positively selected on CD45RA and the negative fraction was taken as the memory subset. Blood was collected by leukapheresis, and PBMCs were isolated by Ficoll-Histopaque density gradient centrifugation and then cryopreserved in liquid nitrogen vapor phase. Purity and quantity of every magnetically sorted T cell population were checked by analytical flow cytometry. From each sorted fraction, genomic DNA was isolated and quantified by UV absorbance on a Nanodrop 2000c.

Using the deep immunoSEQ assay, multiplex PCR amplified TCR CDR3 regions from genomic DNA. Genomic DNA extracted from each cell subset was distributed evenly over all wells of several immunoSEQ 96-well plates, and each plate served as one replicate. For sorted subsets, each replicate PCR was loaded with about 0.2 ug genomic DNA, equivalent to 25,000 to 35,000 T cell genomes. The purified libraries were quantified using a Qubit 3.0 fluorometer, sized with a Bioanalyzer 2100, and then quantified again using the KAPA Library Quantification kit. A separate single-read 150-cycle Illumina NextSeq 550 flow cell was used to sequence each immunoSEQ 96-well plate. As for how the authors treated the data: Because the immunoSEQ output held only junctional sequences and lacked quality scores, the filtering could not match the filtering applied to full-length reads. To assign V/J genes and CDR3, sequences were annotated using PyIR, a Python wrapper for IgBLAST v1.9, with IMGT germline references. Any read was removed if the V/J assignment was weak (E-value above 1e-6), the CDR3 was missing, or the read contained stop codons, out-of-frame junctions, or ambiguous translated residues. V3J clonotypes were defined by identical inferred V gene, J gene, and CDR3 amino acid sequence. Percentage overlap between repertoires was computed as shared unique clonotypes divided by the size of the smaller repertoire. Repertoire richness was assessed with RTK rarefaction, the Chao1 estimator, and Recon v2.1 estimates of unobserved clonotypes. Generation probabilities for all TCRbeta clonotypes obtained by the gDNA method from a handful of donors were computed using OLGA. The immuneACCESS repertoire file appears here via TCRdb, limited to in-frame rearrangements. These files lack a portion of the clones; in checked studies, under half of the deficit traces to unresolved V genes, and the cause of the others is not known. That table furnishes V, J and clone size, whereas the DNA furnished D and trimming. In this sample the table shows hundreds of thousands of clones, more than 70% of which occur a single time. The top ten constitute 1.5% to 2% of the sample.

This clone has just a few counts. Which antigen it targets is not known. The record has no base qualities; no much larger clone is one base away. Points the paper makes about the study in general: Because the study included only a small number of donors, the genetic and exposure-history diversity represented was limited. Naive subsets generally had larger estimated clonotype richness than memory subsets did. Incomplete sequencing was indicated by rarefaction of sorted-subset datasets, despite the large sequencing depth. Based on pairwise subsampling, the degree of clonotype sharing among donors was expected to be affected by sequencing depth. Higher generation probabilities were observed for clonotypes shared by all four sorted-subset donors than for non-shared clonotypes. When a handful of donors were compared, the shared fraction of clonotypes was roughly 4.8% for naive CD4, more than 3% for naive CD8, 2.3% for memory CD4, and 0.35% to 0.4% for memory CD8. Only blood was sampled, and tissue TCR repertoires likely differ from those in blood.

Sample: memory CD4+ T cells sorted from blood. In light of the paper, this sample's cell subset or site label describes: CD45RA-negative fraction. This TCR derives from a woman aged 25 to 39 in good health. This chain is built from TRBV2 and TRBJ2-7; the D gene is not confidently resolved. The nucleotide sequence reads TGTGCCAGCAGTACGCGAGAGGATTACGAGCAGTACTTC. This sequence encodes CASSTREDYEQYF. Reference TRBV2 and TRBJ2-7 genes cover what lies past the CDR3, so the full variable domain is EPEVTQTPSHQVTQMGQEVILRCVPISNHLYFYWYRQILGQKVEFLVSFYNNEISEKSEIFDDQFSVERPDGSNFTLKIRSTKLEDSAMYFCASSTREDYEQYFGPGTRLTVT.